Following are 3 T cell receptor beta chains from one sample sequenced in a study of multiple sclerosis patients with progressive multifocal leukoencephalopathy. Produced via immunoSEQ multiplex PCR; TCRdb's table is partial and in-frame only. The table has over 20,000 clones, approximately 90% seen once. Time point meaning: about a year of natalizumab therapy. Specimen: PBMCs, collected from a patient treated with natalizumab. The receptors originated from a young man with multiple sclerosis.

This clone was seen just once. V and J are TRBV18 and TRBJ2-2; TRBD2 matches at 9 bases. CDR3 length equals 16 residues. Germline CDR1 and CDR2: KGHSH and LQKENI. The V segment lost 3 bases and the J segment 5 bases; nucleotides outside the gene matches: 7. CDR3 nucleotides: TGTGCCAGCTCACCCGCGGGAGGGCCGAGAACCGGGGAGCTGTTTTTT. Protein sequence: CASSPAGGPRTGELFF.

The chain recombines TRBV9 with TRBJ2-7; perhaps TRBD2 as D (5 bases). V lost 3 bases to trimming and J lost 6 bases, with 7 bases between them. This CDR3 spans 11 amino acids. The germline gives CDR1 SGDLS, CDR2 YYNGEE. The CDR3 bases are TGTGCCAGCAGCGGAGGGTCCGAGCAGTACTTC. Its protein product is CASSGGSEQYF.

The J gene is TRBJ2-7, the V gene TRBV5-4; no reliable D call. The CDR3 is 13 residues long. Trimming removed 0 bases from V and 3 bases from J, with 7 bases in between. The germline V gene encodes CDR1 SGHNT and CDR2 YYREEE (reference sequence). In DNA, the CDR3 is TGTGCCAGCAGCTTGGAGAGAGGCTACGAGCAGTACTTC. Its protein product is CASSLERGYEQYF.